The 19 T cell receptor beta chains reported below all come from one sample, sequenced in a study of CXCR3-negative and CXCR3-positive naive CD8 T cells. The study, taken as a whole, reports: In CXCR3-positive naive cells, the TRB CDR3s were more hydrophobic than in CXCR3-negative naive cells.

Their antigen targets remain unknown. TRB cDNA was prepared as libraries by UMI-labeled 5' RACE. TCRdb re-called the 5' RACE reads; every CDR3 protein appears as one record, without DNA. Recorded for this sample: approximately 120,000 distinct CDR3 sequences. Sequencing was performed on naive CXCR3+ CD8+ T cells from blood. Sample subset: CD45RO-CCR7+CD27+CD95- naive CD8+ T cells expressing CXCR3 (TNR3+). The receptors were sampled from a human donor in good health. Some clones in this sample may be carry-over from other donors' samples.

The chain links TRBV7-9 to TRBJ2-1. Germline V gene data show CDR1 as SEHNR and CDR2 as FQNEAQ (reference sequence). CDR3 length equals 15 residues. This CDR3 reads CASSSTGTPDNEQFF.

The rearrangement links TRBV7-6 to TRBJ2-7; no DNA is available, so the TRBD1 call from TCRdb remains unchecked. Germline V gene data show CDR1 as SGHVS and CDR2 as FNYEAQ. This CDR3 is 15 amino acids long. CDR3 in amino acids: CASSLGTGKAYEQYF. The full variable domain, completed using reference TRBV7-6 and TRBJ2-7, is GAGVSQSPRYKVTKRGQDVALRCDPISGHVSLYWYRQALGQGPEFLTYFNYEAQQDKSGLPNDRFSAERPEGSISTLTIQRTEQRDSAMYRCASSLGTGKAYEQYFGPGTRLTVT.

The CDR3: CASSPRRPQCF. V usage is TRBV7-3 and J usage is TRBJ2-3. CDR1 and CDR2 (germline): SGHTA, FQGTGA. The CDR3 length is 11 residues. Using reference TRBV7-3 and TRBJ2-3 for the parts outside the CDR3, the full variable domain is GAGVSQTPSNKVTEKGKYVELRCDPISGHTALYWYRQSLGQGPEFLIYFQGTGAADDSGLPNDRFFAVRPEGSVSTLKIQRTERGDSAVYLCASSPRRPQCFGPGTRLTVL.

The chain combines TRBV3-1 with TRBJ1-1. The CDR3 loop spans 19 amino acids. CDR1 and CDR2 (germline): LGHDT, YNNKEL (reference sequence). This chain's CDR3 is CASSQVRLSEVFMNTEAFF.

This chain links TRBV6-5 with TRBJ2-7; with no DNA, the TCRdb D assignment of TRBD1 cannot be verified. Germline CDR1 is MNHEY and CDR2 is SVGAGI. The length of the CDR3 is 15 residues. The CDR3 loop reads CASSFNTGTIYEQYF.

This chain links TRBV20-1 with TRBJ2-7. CDR3 length: 15 amino acids. CDR1 and CDR2 from the germline V gene are DFQATT and SNEGSKA (reference sequence). CDR3 amino acids: CSARVRHFSSYEQYF.

The chain carries TRBV29-1 and TRBJ1-1. Germline V CDR1 and CDR2: SQVTM, ANQGSEA. The length of the CDR3 is 11 residues. The CDR3 reads CSVETNTEAFF.

This chain links TRBV9 with TRBJ2-3. In germline, CDR1 is SGDLS, CDR2 YYNGEE. The CDR3 is 16 residues long. The CDR3: CASSVVVAETTDTQYF.

The chain uses TRBV29-1 and TRBJ1-2; TCRdb reports TRBD1, a call that lacks DNA to check it against. This CDR3 has 12 residues. Germline CDR1 SQVTM, CDR2 ANQGSEA. The CDR3 is CSVPLGGYGYTF.

V and J are TRBV29-1 and TRBJ2-1; the TRBD1 assignment by TCRdb is unverifiable without DNA. The CDR3 runs to 17 residues. The germline V gene has CDR1 SQVTM and CDR2 ANQGSEA. The CDR3 loop reads CSVELTGWEGAYNEQFF.

The rearrangement joins TRBV28 to TRBJ1-5. Germline V gene lookup returns CDR1 MDHEN and CDR2 SYDVKM. The CDR3 spans 14 residues. The CDR3 loop is CASSFLSQSESQHF.

The genes are TRBV28 and TRBJ2-7; TCRdb's D call of TRBD2 is untestable without DNA. The V gene's germline CDR1 is MDHEN and CDR2 SYDVKM. This CDR3 contains 14 residues. This CDR3 is CASWDGPSAYEQYF.

The V and J genes are TRBV5-6 and TRBJ2-7; TCRdb's D gene call, TRBD2, goes unchecked for lack of DNA. Per the germline V gene, CDR1 is SGHDT and CDR2 is YYEEEE. The CDR3 runs to 14 residues. The CDR3 sequence: CASSLGQPRNEQYF.

The V call is TRBV6-2 or TRBV6-3, the J call TRBJ1-1; TCRdb lists TRBD1, though no DNA is available to test this call. Germline-derived CDR1 and CDR2 are MNHEY and SVGEGT. The CDR3 is 15 amino acids. The CDR3 protein is CASSYSPGGRMDAFF.

The rearrangement links TRBV10-2 to TRBJ2-7. Per germline, CDR1 WSHSY and CDR2 SAAADI. CDR3 length: 12 residues. The CDR3 here is CASSELGLEQYF.

J is TRBJ2-1 and V is TRBV6-2 or TRBV6-3; TCRdb designates TRBD1, a call that cannot be tested without DNA. CDR1 and CDR2 (germline): MNHEY, SVGEGT. The CDR3 extends over 14 amino acids. The CDR3 protein is CASSYTRESDEQFF.

The chain carries TRBV5-5 and TRBJ2-1. Germline-derived CDR1 and CDR2 are SGHKS and YYEKEE (reference sequence). The CDR3 consists of 15 residues. CDR3 residues: CASSLDDSSYNEQFF.

This CDR3 reads CASSSGIGPYEQYF. The V and J genes are TRBV27 and TRBJ2-7; TCRdb designates TRBD1, a call that cannot be tested without DNA. The CDR3 is 14 amino acids. Germline loops: CDR1 MNHEY, CDR2 SMNVEV (reference sequence).

The genes are TRBV28 and TRBJ1-3. From germline, CDR1 is MDHEN and CDR2 SYDVKM. There are 12 residues in the CDR3. CDR3 sequence: CASSLSGNTIYF. The full variable domain, with the rest looked up from reference TRBV28 and TRBJ1-3, is DVKVTQSSRYLVKRTGEKVFLECVQDMDHENMFWYRQDPGLGLRLIYFSYDVKMKEKGDIPEGYSVSREKKERFSLILESASTNQTSMYLCASSLSGNTIYFGEGSWLTVV.